The rows below give T cell receptor beta chains drawn from one sample of a study of cytomegalovirus exposure and HLA in healthy donors. Clones were sequenced by immunoSEQ multiplex PCR, and TCRdb holds only the in-frame ones, with some missing. The table records more than 100,000 clones, just over 15% of them present only once. The sample consisted of PBMCs. These receptors were obtained from a woman aged 18-35 years in good health and CMV-seronegative. Both conserved end residues are part of each CDR3. Each record gives: V gene, D gene, clone size, J gene, CDR3 protein, CDR3 DNA. The D gene is left open where the match is weak. Where a row states a size, it is once, few, many or the class of an expanded clone; other rows omit it.

V: TRBV15; D: TRBD1; size: once; J: TRBJ1-3; CDR3: CATSRDRSTGAGNTIYF; DNA: TGTGCCACCAGCAGAGATCGGAGCACAGGGGCTGGAAACACCATATATTTT
V: TRBV9; D: NA; size: NA; J: TRBJ2-6; CDR3: CASSAGEVLRANVLTF; DNA: TGTGCCAGCAGCGCCGGCGAGGTTTTGAGGGCCAACGTCCTGACTTTC
V: TRBV2; D: TRBD1; size: NA; J: TRBJ1-2; CDR3: CASRHDRGEYYGYTF; DNA: TGTGCCAGCAGGCACGACAGGGGAGAATACTATGGCTACACCTTC
V: TRBV10-1; D: NA; size: few; J: TRBJ1-1; CDR3: CASSDRRGTEAFF; DNA: TGCGCCAGCAGTGATAGAAGGGGCACTGAAGCTTTCTTT
V: TRBV6-1; D: TRBD2; size: few; J: TRBJ2-1; CDR3: CASSSRTSGYNEQFF; DNA: TGTGCCAGCAGTAGTCGGACTAGCGGGTACAATGAGCAGTTCTTC
V: TRBV30; D: TRBD2; size: few; J: TRBJ2-1; CDR3: CAWSKGLAGTNEQFF; DNA: TGTGCCTGGAGTAAGGGACTAGCGGGTACCAATGAGCAGTTCTTC
V: TRBV19; D: NA; size: few; J: TRBJ1-6; CDR3: CASSIYGGNNSPLHF; DNA: TGTGCCAGTAGTATCTACGGGGGAAACAATTCACCCCTCCACTTT
V: TRBV2; D: NA; size: few; J: TRBJ1-6; CDR3: CASSETVRNSPLHF; DNA: TGTGCCAGCAGCGAGACAGTAAGGAATTCACCCCTCCACTTT
V: TRBV19; D: TRBD1; size: NA; J: TRBJ1-1; CDR3: CASSKGGGNTEAFF; DNA: TGTGCCAGTAGTAAAGGGGGCGGGAACACTGAAGCTTTCTTT
V: TRBV15; D: TRBD1; size: few; J: TRBJ1-4; CDR3: CATEKGAANEKLFF; DNA: TGTGCCACCGAAAAGGGGGCGGCTAATGAAAAACTGTTTTTT
V: TRBV5-1; D: TRBD2; size: NA; J: TRBJ2-3; CDR3: CASRKILAHTQYF; DNA: TGCGCCAGCAGAAAGATACTAGCGCATACGCAGTATTTT
V: TRBV19; D: NA; size: many; J: TRBJ1-5; CDR3: CASNYNSNQPQHF; DNA: TGTGCCAGTAACTACAATAGCAATCAGCCCCAGCATTTT
V: TRBV28; D: TRBD2; size: NA; J: TRBJ2-7; CDR3: CASSFSEGLAGGRDEQYF; DNA: TGTGCCAGCAGTTTCTCCGAGGGATTAGCGGGGGGGAGGGACGAGCAGTACTTC
V: TRBV4-2; D: TRBD2; size: once; J: TRBJ2-3; CDR3: CASSQGFAGGGDTQYF; DNA: TGTGCCAGCAGCCAAGGTTTTGCGGGAGGGGGGGATACGCAGTATTTT
V: TRBV7-8; D: NA; size: NA; J: TRBJ1-1; CDR3: CASSFLGKVDTEAFF; DNA: TGTGCCAGCAGCTTCCTCGGGAAAGTGGACACTGAAGCTTTCTTT
V: TRBV5-1; D: TRBD2; size: few; J: TRBJ2-3; CDR3: CASSRETGGLLAGKADTQYF; DNA: TGCGCCAGCAGCCGGGAAACAGGAGGGCTACTAGCGGGAAAGGCAGATACGCAGTATTTT
V: TRBV30; D: NA; size: few; J: TRBJ2-1; CDR3: CAWSVAGYNEQFF; DNA: TGTGCCTGGAGTGTGGCGGGGTATAATGAGCAGTTCTTC
V: TRBV11-2; D: NA; size: NA; J: TRBJ2-5; CDR3: CASTTGETQYF; DNA: TGTGCCAGCACCACGGGGGAGACCCAGTACTTC
V: TRBV28; D: NA; size: few; J: TRBJ1-6; CDR3: CATTWRAANSPLHF; DNA: TGTGCCACCACCTGGAGAGCGGCGAATTCACCCCTCCACTTT
V: TRBV6-5; D: TRBD1; size: few; J: TRBJ1-6; CDR3: CASSRTGKGSPLHF; DNA: TGTGCCAGCAGCCGGACAGGGAAAGGTTCACCCCTCCACTTT
V: TRBV5-4; D: TRBD2; size: NA; J: TRBJ2-3; CDR3: CASSSAGGSPDTQYF; DNA: TGTGCCAGCAGCTCAGCGGGAGGGTCCCCAGATACGCAGTATTTT
V: TRBV4-1; D: TRBD2; size: NA; J: TRBJ2-3; CDR3: CASSSGLAGPTDTQYF; DNA: TGCGCCAGCAGCTCTGGACTAGCGGGACCCACAGATACGCAGTATTTT
V: TRBV7-3; D: NA; size: NA; J: TRBJ2-2; CDR3: CASSLGQGELFF; DNA: TGTGCCAGCAGCTTAGGGCAGGGAGAGCTGTTTTTT
V: TRBV12-2; D: NA; size: NA; J: TRBJ2-1; CDR3: CASRFTPRERGEYNEQFF; DNA: TGTGCAAGTCGCTTTACCCCAAGGGAGCGGGGGGAGTACAATGAGCAGTTCTTC
V: TRBV28; D: NA; size: few; J: TRBJ1-1; CDR3: CASSHGAYMNTEAFF; DNA: TGTGCCAGCAGTCATGGGGCCTACATGAACACTGAAGCTTTCTTT
V: TRBV10-3; D: NA; size: few; J: TRBJ1-2; CDR3: CAISESRGNYGYTF; DNA: TGTGCCATCAGTGAGTCCAGAGGGAACTATGGCTACACCTTC
V: TRBV7-9; D: NA; size: NA; J: TRBJ2-5; CDR3: CASSTPGLWVAGETQYF; DNA: TGTGCCAGCAGCACCCCCGGCCTTTGGGTAGCTGGGGAGACCCAGTACTTC
V: TRBV9; D: TRBD1; size: once; J: TRBJ2-1; CDR3: CASSVGPGTGGNEQFF; DNA: TGTGCCAGCAGCGTAGGGCCCGGGACAGGGGGCAATGAGCAGTTCTTC
V: TRBV25-1; D: NA; size: few; J: TRBJ1-6; CDR3: CASSELRASSYNSPLHF; DNA: TGTGCCAGCAGTGAACTGCGGGCGAGCTCCTATAATTCACCCCTCCACTTT
V: TRBV7-3; D: NA; size: few; J: TRBJ2-2; CDR3: CASSLVGGETGELFF; DNA: TGTGCCAGCAGCTTAGTAGGGGGAGAAACCGGGGAGCTGTTTTTT
V: TRBV2; D: TRBD1; size: few; J: TRBJ2-7; CDR3: CASSETGQDYEQYF; DNA: TGTGCCAGCAGCGAAACCGGACAGGACTACGAGCAGTACTTC
V: TRBV12-5; D: NA; size: few; J: TRBJ2-1; CDR3: CASGFGGGFSYNEQFF; DNA: TGTGCTAGTGGTTTCGGCGGAGGCTTTTCGTACAATGAGCAGTTCTTC
V: TRBV10-2; D: NA; size: NA; J: TRBJ1-4; CDR3: CASSEKRGPGGEKLFF; DNA: TGCGCCAGCAGTGAAAAAAGGGGACCGGGGGGTGAAAAACTGTTTTTT
V: TRBV5-1; D: NA; size: few; J: TRBJ2-7; CDR3: CASSLYRGNYEQYF; DNA: TGCGCCAGCAGCTTGTATAGGGGTAATTACGAGCAGTACTTC
V: TRBV27; D: TRBD2; size: NA; J: TRBJ2-7; CDR3: CASSPFGTSGTYEQYF; DNA: TGTGCCAGCAGTCCGTTCGGGACTAGCGGTACCTACGAGCAGTACTTC
V: TRBV11-3; D: TRBD2; size: NA; J: TRBJ2-1; CDR3: CASSSSSGDGYNEQFF; DNA: TGTGCCAGCAGCTCCTCTAGCGGGGACGGTTACAATGAGCAGTTCTTC
V: TRBV6-6; D: TRBD1; size: NA; J: TRBJ2-7; CDR3: CASSTGGSAYEQYF; DNA: TGTGCCAGCAGTACAGGGGGCTCAGCCTACGAGCAGTACTTC
V: TRBV6-5; D: NA; size: few; J: TRBJ2-1; CDR3: CASSPVGEQFF; DNA: TGTGCCAGCAGTCCCGTCGGTGAGCAGTTCTTC
V: TRBV9; D: TRBD1; size: NA; J: TRBJ1-3; CDR3: CASSAYTGGGNTIYF; DNA: TGTGCCAGCAGCGCATACACAGGGGGCGGAAACACCATATATTTT
V: TRBV7-9; D: NA; size: NA; J: TRBJ2-7; CDR3: CASGQGIVPYEQYF; DNA: TGTGCCAGCGGTCAGGGGATCGTACCCTACGAGCAGTACTTC
V: TRBV2; D: TRBD1; size: many; J: TRBJ1-1; CDR3: CASRPGGENTEAFF; DNA: TGTGCCAGCAGACCAGGGGGCGAGAACACTGAAGCTTTCTTT
V: TRBV29-1; D: NA; size: few; J: TRBJ1-2; CDR3: CSVASVDYGYTF; DNA: TGCAGCGTCGCCTCGGTGGACTATGGCTACACCTTC
V: TRBV5-6; D: NA; size: few; J: TRBJ2-5; CDR3: CASSLPSETQYF; DNA: TGTGCCAGCAGCTTGCCCTCAGAGACCCAGTACTTC
V: TRBV5-1; D: NA; size: few; J: TRBJ1-1; CDR3: CASSLGGRGSTEAFF; DNA: TGCGCCAGCAGCTTGGGGGGCAGGGGTAGCACTGAAGCTTTCTTT
V: TRBV28; D: NA; size: NA; J: TRBJ1-2; CDR3: CATKGSGPGKYGYTF; DNA: TGTGCCACGAAGGGTTCCGGGCCCGGGAAGTATGGCTACACCTTC
V: TRBV7-3; D: NA; size: few; J: TRBJ1-1; CDR3: CASSPRVGGGAFF; DNA: TGTGCCAGCAGCCCGAGGGTTGGGGGGGGAGCTTTCTTT
V: TRBV7-2; D: NA; size: NA; J: TRBJ1-3; CDR3: CASSLELRGSGNTIYF; DNA: TGTGCCAGCAGCTTAGAGCTCAGGGGCTCTGGAAACACCATATATTTT
V: TRBV4-1; D: TRBD1; size: few; J: TRBJ2-5; CDR3: CASSQDLGQGAVKETQYF; DNA: TGCGCCAGCAGCCAAGATTTGGGACAGGGGGCTGTGAAAGAGACCCAGTACTTC
V: TRBV19; D: TRBD2; size: few; J: TRBJ2-5; CDR3: CASSSRLAGGQGGKQETQYF; DNA: TGTGCCAGTAGTTCCCGACTAGCGGGGGGGCAAGGAGGGAAACAAGAGACCCAGTACTTC
V: TRBV2; D: TRBD2; size: once; J: TRBJ2-3; CDR3: CASSTGLAATDTQYF; DNA: TGTGCCAGCAGTACGGGACTAGCGGCCACAGATACGCAGTATTTT
V: TRBV7-2; D: NA; size: NA; J: TRBJ2-3; CDR3: CASSFRAGATDTQYF; DNA: TGTGCCAGCAGCTTTCGGGCGGGGGCCACAGATACGCAGTATTTT
V: TRBV19; D: TRBD1; size: NA; J: TRBJ1-5; CDR3: CASSNTGTGDQPQHF; DNA: TGTGCCAGTAGTAATACCGGGACAGGGGATCAGCCCCAGCATTTT
V: TRBV28; D: NA; size: NA; J: TRBJ2-4; CDR3: CASSFAQGAKNIQYF; DNA: TGTGCCAGCAGTTTTGCGCAGGGGGCCAAAAACATTCAGTACTTC
V: TRBV30; D: TRBD1; size: few; J: TRBJ1-1; CDR3: CAWMRTGNTEAFF; DNA: TGTGCCTGGATGAGGACAGGAAACACTGAAGCTTTCTTT
V: TRBV27; D: TRBD2; size: NA; J: TRBJ2-5; CDR3: CASSLSPTSVLQETQYF; DNA: TGTGCCAGCAGTTTATCACCAACTAGCGTCCTCCAAGAGACCCAGTACTTC
V: TRBV6-5; D: NA; size: NA; J: TRBJ1-2; CDR3: CASSSGVLYGYTF; DNA: TGTGCCAGCAGCTCCGGAGTCCTCTATGGCTACACCTTC
V: TRBV29-1; D: NA; size: NA; J: TRBJ2-7; CDR3: CSAGGGVVYEQYF; DNA: TGCAGCGCGGGTGGCGGGGTCGTCTACGAGCAGTACTTC
V: TRBV6-5; D: TRBD1; size: NA; J: TRBJ1-2; CDR3: CASRQGSYGYTF; DNA: TGTGCCAGCAGACAGGGGAGCTATGGCTACACCTTC